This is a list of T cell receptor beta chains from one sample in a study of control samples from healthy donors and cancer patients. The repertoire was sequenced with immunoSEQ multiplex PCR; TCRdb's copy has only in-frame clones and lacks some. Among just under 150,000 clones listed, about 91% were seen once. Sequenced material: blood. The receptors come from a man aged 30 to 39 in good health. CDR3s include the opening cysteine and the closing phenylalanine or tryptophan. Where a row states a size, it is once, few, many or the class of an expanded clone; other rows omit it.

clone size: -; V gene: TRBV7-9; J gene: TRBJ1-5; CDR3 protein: CASSLGGQVNQPQHF
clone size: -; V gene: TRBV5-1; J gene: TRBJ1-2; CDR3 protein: CASSEGQNYGYTF
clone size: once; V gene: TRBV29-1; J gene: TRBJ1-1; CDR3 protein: CSVVGQANTEAFF
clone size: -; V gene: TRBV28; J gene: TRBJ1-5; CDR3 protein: CASSQLEFTGIGNQPQHF
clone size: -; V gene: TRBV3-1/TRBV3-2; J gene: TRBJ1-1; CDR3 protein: CASSQGEGAFF
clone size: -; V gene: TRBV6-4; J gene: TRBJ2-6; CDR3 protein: CASSVETGAGANVLTF
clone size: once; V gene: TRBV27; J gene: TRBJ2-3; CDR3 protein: CASSLLQGADTQYF
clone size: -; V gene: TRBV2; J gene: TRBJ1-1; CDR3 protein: CASAWVLGGMNTEAFF
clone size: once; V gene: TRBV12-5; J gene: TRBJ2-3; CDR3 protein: CASGSSVITSTDTQYF
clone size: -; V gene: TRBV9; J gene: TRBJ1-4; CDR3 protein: CASSVGDRGSEEKLFF
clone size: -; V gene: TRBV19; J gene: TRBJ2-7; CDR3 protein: CASSSSGGHSYEQYF
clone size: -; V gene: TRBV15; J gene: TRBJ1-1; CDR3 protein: CATSLTPTNTEAFF
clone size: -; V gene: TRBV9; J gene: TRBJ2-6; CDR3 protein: CASSVLPPGLELSGANVLTF
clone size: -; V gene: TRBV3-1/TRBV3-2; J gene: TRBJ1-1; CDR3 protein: CASSQDLWPVEAFF
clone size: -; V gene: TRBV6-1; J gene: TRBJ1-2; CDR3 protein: CASSEAGPHYGYTF
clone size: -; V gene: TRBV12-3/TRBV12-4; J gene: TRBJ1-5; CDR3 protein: CASHGGGNQPQHF
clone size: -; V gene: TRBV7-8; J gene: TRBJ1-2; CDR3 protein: CASSPTIANYGYTF
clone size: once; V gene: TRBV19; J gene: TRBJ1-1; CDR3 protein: CASTEGETTEAFF
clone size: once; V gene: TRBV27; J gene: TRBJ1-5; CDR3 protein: CASSPTPGQGNQPQHF
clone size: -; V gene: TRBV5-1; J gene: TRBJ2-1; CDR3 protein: CASSLGVASLYNEQFF
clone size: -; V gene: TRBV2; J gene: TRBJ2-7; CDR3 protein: CASSEYSGTGNYEQYF
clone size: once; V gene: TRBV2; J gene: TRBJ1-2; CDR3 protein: CASNSGQGGYTF
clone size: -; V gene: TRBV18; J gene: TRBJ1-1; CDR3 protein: CASSPQTGNTEAFF
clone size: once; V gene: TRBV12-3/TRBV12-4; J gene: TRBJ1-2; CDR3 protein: CASSPQGSYGYTF
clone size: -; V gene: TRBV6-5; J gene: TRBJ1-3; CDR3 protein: CASSRTGGSGNTIYF
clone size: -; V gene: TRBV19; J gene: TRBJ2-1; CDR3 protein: CATGVDEQFF
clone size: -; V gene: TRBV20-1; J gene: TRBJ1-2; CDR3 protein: CSASKTGGIYGYTF
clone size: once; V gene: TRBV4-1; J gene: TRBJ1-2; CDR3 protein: CASSRQGSNYGYTF
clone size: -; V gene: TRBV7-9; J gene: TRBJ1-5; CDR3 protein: CASSLGTSPHQPQHF
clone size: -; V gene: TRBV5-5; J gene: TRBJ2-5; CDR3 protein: CASSLESHRVETQYF
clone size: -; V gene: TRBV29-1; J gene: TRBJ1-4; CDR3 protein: CSGSTGGPSNEKLFF
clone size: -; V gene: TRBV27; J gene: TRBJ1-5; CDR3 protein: CASMGNSYSNQPQHF
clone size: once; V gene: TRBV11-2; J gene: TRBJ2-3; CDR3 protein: CASSLQGTADTQYF
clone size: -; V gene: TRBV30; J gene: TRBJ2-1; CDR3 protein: CAWRRSGGSNEQFF
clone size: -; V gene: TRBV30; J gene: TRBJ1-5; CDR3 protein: CAWSERGYSNQPQHF
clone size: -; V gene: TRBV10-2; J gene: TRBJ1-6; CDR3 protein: CASSESRPGTGISPLHF
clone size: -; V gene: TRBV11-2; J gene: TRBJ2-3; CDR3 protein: CASSSGTRFTDTQYF
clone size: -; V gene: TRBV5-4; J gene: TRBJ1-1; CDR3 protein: CASSLGTGHNTEAFF
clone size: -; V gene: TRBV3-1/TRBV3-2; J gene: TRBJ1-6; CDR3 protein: CASSPSMGARTPLHF
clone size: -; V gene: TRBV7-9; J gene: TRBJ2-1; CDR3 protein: CASSLDFSSYNEQFF
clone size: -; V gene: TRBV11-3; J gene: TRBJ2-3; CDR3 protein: CASSSRLHTDTQYF
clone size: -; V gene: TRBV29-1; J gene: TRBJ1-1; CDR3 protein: CSVRTGATEAFF